The T cell receptor (beta chain) described here comes from a study of T cells in localized non-small cell lung cancer. Remarks on this clone: Its target is not known.

Study results and caveats: Among the top 100 tumor clones, a median 57 appeared in adjacent lung. It was uninvolved adjacent lung that showed the highest T cell clonality, exceeding tumor. Prolonged overall survival went with higher T cell density in the blood. The study sequenced only one region of the tumor. As a result, intratumor heterogeneity could not be excluded and remains possible.

Assay used: immunoSEQ multiplex PCR; TCRdb lists only in-frame clones, some missing. The sample holds about 20,000 clones, about nine tenths seen once. In germline, CDR1 is SQVTM, CDR2 ANQGSEA. V lost 5 bases and J 3 bases, leaving 17 bases between the germline ends. The CDR3 covers 14 residues. The sequence came from a man aged 35 to 69 with stage II squamous cell lung carcinoma. The V call is TRBV29-1, the J call TRBJ2-7, with a tentative D call TRBD2 (6 bases). The material was PBMCs, obtained before any cancer treatment. The CDR3 loop reads CSVWSPGTFYEQYF. Here the CDR3 DNA reads TGCAGCGTTTGGTCTCCCGGGACTTTCTACGAGCAGTACTTC.